This T cell receptor gamma chain was sequenced during a study of intestinal T cells in coeliac disease. Turning to the study itself: Mean age was about 15 for coeliac patients versus less than 55 for controls.

Each case's genomic DNA was extracted from ten approximately 5.5-µm formalin-fixed paraffin-embedded scrolls. On this clone: The antigen remains undetermined.

The CDR3 has 17 amino acids. Germline V gives CDR1 VENAVY, CDR2 YDSYNSRV. The V gene end was trimmed by 0 bases and the J gene end by 6 bases; junction bases not matched to a gene: 17. LymphoTrack primers amplified TRG sequences from 200 ng of biopsy DNA. TCRdb re-called the multiplex PCR reads through CATT. This table has a few hundred gamma-chain clones, roughly 53% appearing once. Study-level findings and limits: Splitting by age did not yield significant classification despite group age differences. TRG clustering correctly classified most of the roughly 54 biopsies (around 94%). Repeated CDR3 amino acid sequences could not be told from PCR duplicates.

The sequence derives from a human donor with celiac disease. The rearrangement joins TRGV8 to TRGJ1 or TRGJ2. Specimen: a duodenal biopsy. Here the CDR3 reads CATWDRLPLPIIYKKLF. The DNA of the CDR3 is TGTGCCACCTGGGATAGGCTCCCTTTACCTATTATTTATAAGAAACTCTTT.